This T cell receptor (beta chain) was profiled in a study of early T cells in non-severe SARS-CoV-2 infection. Germline loops: CDR1 MGHRA, CDR2 YSYEKL. The CDR3 has 18 amino acids. Trimming pared 3 bases from V and 7 bases from J, leaving 26 bases between. From the 5' RACE reads, TCRdb called clonotypes with MiXCR, one entry per CDR3 protein. The table records 55,000 to 70,000 distinct CDR3 sequences, around 4.6% of them present only once. The source material was whole blood. This chain links TRBV4-1 with TRBJ2-3, with D perhaps matching TRBD1 or TRBD2 (7 bases each). This clonotype was sampled from an adult who was a healthcare worker with PCR-confirmed SARS-CoV-2 infection or an uninfected control (not recorded which). The CDR3 DNA is TGCGCCAGCAGCCAGTCAGGGGGGGCTAGTCCTATCAGGAATACGCAGTATTTT. Encoded protein: CASSQSGGASPIRNTQYF.